Following are 30 T cell receptor beta chains from one sample sequenced in a study of PD-L1 blockade in urothelial cancer. Here immunoSEQ multiplex PCR was the method, and the copy in TCRdb shows in-frame clones only, minus some. The sample lists around 50,000 clones, around 85% seen once, with less than 2% in the top ten. Time point described: peripheral blood 6 weeks after treatment start. The sample was PBMCs, taken around atezolizumab (anti-PD-L1) treatment. The receptor source for this set is a man aged 45 to 65 with urothelial cancer.

The chain links TRBV6-1 to TRBJ2-5, with 13 bases lining up with TRBD2. Unmatched junction bases numbered 8, after V lost 4 bases and J lost 3 bases. There are 17 residues in the CDR3. The germline CDR1 and CDR2 sequences are MNHNS and SASEGT. This chain's CDR3 is CASSAGLAGDPKETQYF. The CDR3 DNA is TGTGCCAGCAGTGCCGGACTAGCGGGGGACCCAAAAGAGACCCAGTACTTC.

The chain links TRBV6-1 to TRBJ1-2; D may be TRBD1 (6 bases). The CDR3 loop spans 14 amino acids. The germline CDR1 and CDR2 sequences are MNHNS and SASEGT. Between the trimmed V and J ends, which lost 6 bases and 3 bases, there was a span of 14 bases. The CDR3 loop is CASRPGQFDYGYTF. The CDR3, as DNA: TGTGCCAGCAGACCCGGACAGTTTGACTATGGCTACACCTTC.

The genes are TRBV27 and TRBJ2-7, with 11 bases that match TRBD2. CDR1 is MNHEY and CDR2 is SMNVEV in the germline V gene (reference sequence). The CDR3 length is 15 residues. Germline trimming cut 4 bases from V and 3 bases from J; bases unmatched to any gene: 5. The CDR3 bases are TGTGCCAGCAGTTCCGCCGGGACTAGCGGCTACGAGCAGTACTTC. Its protein is CASSSAGTSGYEQYF.

The gene calls are TRBV7-8 and TRBJ2-7; 8 bases are shared with TRBD1. Germline-derived CDR1 and CDR2 are SGHVS and FQNEAQ. The trim removed 5 bases at V and 0 bases at J, leaving 9 bases unmatched. The CDR3 sequence is 16 residues long. CDR3 DNA sequence: TGTGCCAGCAGCAAGCTGGGACAGGTAAGCTCCTACGAGCAGTACTTC. It is translated as CASSKLGQVSSYEQYF.

This clone was seen only once. This chain connects TRBV7-3 to TRBJ2-5; 8 positions agree with TRBD2. In germline, CDR1 is SGHTA, CDR2 FQGTGA. The CDR3 is made up of 16 amino acids. Trimming took 4 bases from V and 6 from J; bases not matched to a gene: 13. As DNA, the CDR3 is TGTGCCAGCAGCTCCTCTGTGGCGGGGGGCGGAAAGACCCAGTACTTC. Its translation: CASSSSVAGGGKTQYF.

V and J are TRBV19 and TRBJ1-5, with 9 positions matching TRBD1. The CDR3 has 15 amino acids. CDR1 is LNHDA and CDR2 is SQIVND in the germline V gene (reference sequence). Losses at the gene ends were 7 bases for V and 3 bases for J; bases not matched to a gene: 7. The CDR3: CASIRDRGVNQPQHF. CDR3 nucleotide sequence: TGTGCCAGTATCCGAGACAGGGGGGTCAATCAGCCCCAGCATTTT.

V usage is TRBV19 and J usage is TRBJ1-6, with 7 bases that match TRBD1. CDR1 is LNHDA, CDR2 SQIVND, per germline (reference sequence). J was trimmed by 5 bases and V by 4 bases; bases with no gene match: 5. This CDR3 is built from 15 residues. The CDR3 sequence: CASSTLDRNNSPLHF. For the CDR3, the DNA is TGTGCCAGTAGTACCCTGGACAGGAATAATTCACCCCTCCACTTT.

J is TRBJ2-7 and V is TRBV30, with D uncertain. The V end was cut by 1 base, the J end by 2 bases, with 9 bases between. The CDR3 spans 13 residues. The germline gives CDR1 GTSNPN, CDR2 SVGIG (reference sequence). The CDR3 is CAWSGLRAYEQYF. CDR3 nucleotides: TGTGCCTGGAGTGGACTCCGCGCCTACGAGCAGTACTTC.

This clone was recorded only once. The chain has TRBV2 and TRBJ2-7; 10 bases map to TRBD1. Germline CDR1 reads SNHLY; CDR2 reads FYNNEI. V shed 7 bases and J 4 bases; nucleotides not matched to a gene: 10. The CDR3 runs to 15 residues. DNA for the CDR3: TGTGCCAGCAACCTTCCGGGACAGGGGTTTTACGAGCAGTACTTC. Residues: CASNLPGQGFYEQYF.

The chain carries TRBV6-4 and TRBJ2-3, with D maybe TRBD2 (6 bases). The CDR3 consists of 15 residues. Per the germline V gene, CDR1 is MRHNA and CDR2 is SNTAGT. The V end was cut by 6 bases, the J end by 0 bases, with 13 bases between. CDR3 region: CASSPTRASTDTQYF. CDR3 coding DNA: TGTGCCAGCAGCCCGACTAGGGCTAGCACAGATACGCAGTATTTT.

This chain links TRBV10-2 with TRBJ2-1; D is ambiguous. The ends were cut back, 1 base at V and 5 bases at J, with 6 bases in the middle. Germline V gene data show CDR1 as WSHSY and CDR2 as SAAADI. The CDR3 runs to 13 residues. CDR3 region: CASSEFTDNEQFF. DNA for the CDR3: TGCGCCAGCAGTGAGTTTACAGACAATGAGCAGTTCTTC.

Regarding this clone: Within the sample, other DNA sequences also encode this same CDR3. This chain connects TRBV19 to TRBJ1-5; tentative D call: TRBD1 (5 bases). CDR1 LNHDA and CDR2 SQIVND come from the germline V gene (reference sequence). V was cut by 10 bases and J by 1 base, with 11 bases left in between. This CDR3 region has 13 residues. The CDR3 spells CATDRGSNQPQHF. The CDR3 DNA follows: TGTGCCACCGACCGGGGGAGCAATCAGCCCCAGCATTTT. The variable domain in full, completed from reference TRBV19 and TRBJ1-5, reads DGGITQSPKYLFRKEGQNVTLSCEQNLNHDAMYWYRQDPGQGLRLIYYSQIVNDFQKGDIAEGYSVSREKKESFPLTVTSAQKNPTAFYLCATDRGSNQPQHFGDGTRLSIL.

J is TRBJ2-7 and V is TRBV7-3; 9 nucleotides agree with TRBD1. The CDR3 runs 15 residues. The germline V gene has CDR1 SGHTA and CDR2 FQGTGA. V trimming: 2 bases; J trimming: 3 bases; junction bases outside the gene matches: 5. The CDR3 DNA is TGTGCCAGCAGCTTAGCCGGGACAGGGAACTACGAGCAGTACTTC. This sequence encodes CASSLAGTGNYEQYF.

The rearrangement links TRBV27 to TRBJ1-2; 7 positions agree with TRBD1. This CDR3 spans 15 amino acids. Trimming took 2 bases from V and 2 from J; bases not matched to a gene: 5. Germline CDR1 and CDR2: MNHEY and SMNVEV (reference sequence). The CDR3 loop reads CASSLRGGRNYGYTF. The CDR3 region has the DNA TGTGCCAGCAGTTTAAGAGGGGGCCGGAACTATGGCTACACCTTC.

The rearrangement links TRBV9 to TRBJ2-2; tentative D call: TRBD1 (5 bases). Deletions cut 0 bases from V and 4 bases from J, with 7 bases between. From germline, CDR1 is SGDLS and CDR2 YYNGEE. This CDR3 has 14 residues. The CDR3 reads CASSVGDSTGELFF. As DNA, the CDR3 is TGTGCCAGCAGCGTAGGCGACAGCACCGGGGAGCTGTTTTTT.

CDR3 amino acids: CASSLRTSGGRWQETQYF. The CDR3 DNA follows: TGTGCCAGCAGCTTGCGGACTAGCGGGGGGAGGTGGCAAGAGACCCAGTACTTC. The chain joins TRBV5-6 to TRBJ2-5; 14 bases map to TRBD2. Germline loops: CDR1 SGHDT, CDR2 YYEEEE. CDR3 length: 18 amino acids. J lost 2 bases, V lost 1 base, and 7 bases had no gene match.

The V call is TRBV9, the J call TRBJ2-5; the match to TRBD1 covers 9 bases. Germline loops: CDR1 SGDLS, CDR2 YYNGEE. CDR3 length: 14 residues. Trimming removed 2 bases from V and 4 bases from J; junction bases left unmatched: 3. CDR3 sequence: CASSVGQGRETQYF. The CDR3 region has the DNA TGTGCCAGCAGCGTCGGACAGGGGAGAGAGACCCAGTACTTC.

This sequence joins TRBV7-6 and TRBJ1-3; D perhaps matches TRBD1 (5 bases). V was trimmed by 2 bases and J by 0 bases, leaving 17 bases between them. This CDR3 region has 18 residues. The germline CDR1 and CDR2 sequences are SGHVS and FNYEAQ. The CDR3 reads CASSLRFATGDSGNTIYF. DNA of the CDR3: TGTGCCAGCAGCTTAAGATTCGCAACAGGTGACTCTGGAAACACCATATATTTT.

This clone was recorded once. The J gene is TRBJ2-6, the V gene TRBV7-2, with TRBD2 as a possible D gene (6 bases). Trimming shortened V by 0 bases and J by 4 bases, and 13 bases separated the two germline ends. The CDR3 consists of 17 residues. Germline CDR1 SGHTA, CDR2 FQGNSA. The chain's CDR3 is CASSLAGGGVGANVLTF. The CDR3 DNA is TGTGCCAGCAGCTTAGCGGGTGGAGGGGTCGGGGCCAACGTCCTGACTTTC. The complete variable domain, with remaining parts taken from reference TRBV7-2 and TRBJ2-6, reads GAGVSQSPSNKVTEKGKDVELRCDPISGHTALYWYRQSLGQGLEFLIYFQGNSAPDKSGLPSDRFSAERTGGSVSTLTIQRTQQEDSAVYLCASSLAGGGVGANVLTFGAGSRLTVL.

This clone has a handful of counts. The chain uses TRBV11-2 and TRBJ1-6, with a tentative D call TRBD1 (5 bases). V shed 5 bases and J shed 8 bases, with 13 bases lying between them. Germline lookup yields CDR1 SGHAT and CDR2 FQNNGV. The CDR3 contains 14 residues. The CDR3 spells CASSRLDSYSPLHF. Written as DNA, the CDR3 is TGTGCCAGCAGCCGTCTCGACAGCTATTCACCCCTCCACTTT. Supplemented by reference TRBV11-2 and TRBJ1-6, the full variable domain reads EAGVAQSPRYKIIEKRQSVAFWCNPISGHATLYWYQQILGQGPKLLIQFQNNGVVDDSQLPKDRFSAERLKGVDSTLKIQPAKLEDSAVYLCASSRLDSYSPLHFGNGTRLTVT.

The CDR3 protein is CASSYTGQGWDEQFF. In DNA form, the CDR3 reads TGTGCCAGCAGCTATACGGGACAGGGGTGGGATGAGCAGTTCTTC. This chain uses TRBV7-2 with TRBJ2-1; 10 bases fit TRBD1. The CDR3 totals 15 residues. Per the germline V gene, CDR1 is SGHTA and CDR2 is FQGNSA. V was clipped by 4 bases and J by 8 bases; unmatched bases: 8. Full variable domain (rest looked up from reference TRBV7-2 and TRBJ2-1): GAGVSQSPSNKVTEKGKDVELRCDPISGHTALYWYRQSLGQGLEFLIYFQGNSAPDKSGLPSDRFSAERTGGSVSTLTIQRTQQEDSAVYLCASSYTGQGWDEQFFGPGTRLTVL.

V usage is TRBV6-4 and J usage is TRBJ2-1; TRBD1 agrees at 11 bases. CDR1 is MRHNA, CDR2 SNTAGT, per germline. CDR3 size: 15 residues. Trimming at V came to 3 bases and at J to 3 bases, leaving 1 base not matched to a gene. The DNA of the CDR3 is TGTGCCAGCAGTGAGGGGACAGGGGGCTACAATGAGCAGTTCTTC. Protein: CASSEGTGGYNEQFF.

J is TRBJ2-1 and V is TRBV5-4, with TRBD2 matching over 13 bases. Germline CDR1 SGHNT, CDR2 YYREEE (reference sequence). This CDR3 spans 17 amino acids. The V and J ends lost 5 bases and 3 bases, in that order; junction bases with no gene match: 8. Here the CDR3 reads CASSLGLAGADYNEQFF. CDR3 sequence (DNA): TGTGCCAGCAGTTTAGGACTAGCGGGAGCCGACTACAATGAGCAGTTCTTC.

The chain joins TRBV7-9 to TRBJ2-3; 14 bases match TRBD2. CDR3 length: 17 amino acids. V was pared by 7 bases and J by 4 bases, with 10 bases of the junction left unmatched. The germline V gene has CDR1 SEHNR and CDR2 FQNEAQ (reference sequence). In DNA, the CDR3 is TGTGCCAGCATCCCAGGACTAGCGGGAGGTTTCGCAGATACGCAGTATTTT. Amino acids: CASIPGLAGGFADTQYF.

The chain employs TRBV7-9 and TRBJ2-1, with a possible D match to TRBD2 (6 bases). The CDR3 loop spans 15 amino acids. The V and J ends lost 3 bases and 7 bases respectively, with 16 bases between them. The germline CDR1 and CDR2 sequences are SEHNR and FQNEAQ (reference sequence). CDR3 DNA sequence: TGTGCCAGCAGCTTTGCTGGCCTAGCGCTGAATGAGCAGTTCTTC. Translation gives CASSFAGLALNEQFF.

The CDR3 here is CASSVGQVSSYEQYF. CDR3 sequence (DNA): TGTGCCAGCAGCGTAGGGCAGGTCAGCTCCTACGAGCAGTACTTC. The chain couples TRBV9 to TRBJ2-7; unclear D gene. The CDR3 totals 15 residues. Germline CDR1 and CDR2: SGDLS and YYNGEE. V lost 0 bases to trimming and J lost 0 bases, with 10 bases between them.

The DNA of the CDR3 is TGTGCCAGCAGTCAAACTAGCGGGGGCACAGATACGCAGTATTTT. Encoded protein: CASSQTSGGTDTQYF. The V and J genes are TRBV6-4 and TRBJ2-3; 10 nucleotides match TRBD2. Losses at the gene ends were 5 bases for V and 1 base for J; bases not matched to a gene: 3. The germline V gene has CDR1 MRHNA and CDR2 SNTAGT. This CDR3 is built from 15 residues.

V gene TRBV5-4 combines with J gene TRBJ2-3; possibly TRBD2 for D (5 bases). Germline V gene sequence: CDR1 SGHNT, CDR2 YYREEE (reference sequence). The CDR3 has 15 residues. Between the trimmed V and J ends, which lost 4 bases and 2 bases, there was a span of 14 bases. This CDR3 reads CASSPSGEDTDTQYF. The DNA for the CDR3 is TGTGCCAGCAGCCCCAGCGGAGAGGACACAGATACGCAGTATTTT.

The V and J genes are TRBV19 and TRBJ1-2, with 9 bases fitting TRBD1. V shed 5 bases, J shed 7 bases, and the junction held 8 bases outside the gene matches. The CDR3 has 14 amino acids. Per the germline V gene, CDR1 is LNHDA and CDR2 is SQIVND (reference sequence). As DNA, the CDR3 is TGTGCCAGTAGTTCCACAGGGGGCGAGCTTGGCTACACCTTC. Amino acid sequence: CASSSTGGELGYTF.

The chain combines TRBV7-9 with TRBJ2-7; TRBD1 matches 7 bases. There are 13 residues in the CDR3. The germline CDR1 and CDR2 sequences are SEHNR and FQNEAQ (reference sequence). The V and J ends lost 4 bases and 5 bases, in that order; junction bases with no gene match: 5. The CDR3 region has the DNA TGTGCCAGCAGCTGGCCAGGGGGACACGAGCAGTACTTC. It specifies CASSWPGGHEQYF.